This entry lists 3 T cell receptor beta chains sequenced from one sample in a study of neurological immune-mediated disorders. In TCRdb, the 5' RACE reads were re-called with MiXCR into one record per CDR3 protein. This repertoire shows 25,000 to 30,000 distinct CDR3 sequences, 3.3% found once; its top ten account for 7%. The sequencing sample was made of PBMCs. These receptors originate from a woman in her twenties or thirties with multiple sclerosis.

This clonotype was detected many times. The rearrangement uses TRBV19 and TRBJ2-3; 14 bases match TRBD2. From germline, CDR1 is LNHDA and CDR2 SQIVND (reference sequence). The CDR3 has 13 residues. After removal of 9 bases from V and 9 bases from J, the junction contained 5 bases not matched to a gene. This CDR3 reads CASRGLAGETQYF. The CDR3 nucleotides read TGTGCCAGCCGGGGACTAGCGGGGGAAACGCAGTATTTT.

There are a few counts of this clonotype. The genes are TRBV5-8 and TRBJ2-3, with 10 nucleotides matching TRBD2. Germline values: CDR1 SGHTS, CDR2 YDEGEE. The CDR3 loop spans 16 amino acids. V gave up 2 bases and J gave up 1 base; unmatched junction bases: 4. The DNA of the CDR3 is TGTGCCAGCAGCTTCGGACTAGCGGTGCGCACAGATACGCAGTATTTT. Encoded protein: CASSFGLAVRTDTQYF.

This clonotype was seen repeatedly, ten times or more. The rearrangement links TRBV12-3 or TRBV12-4 to TRBJ1-2; no firm D call. Trimming left V 2 bases short and J 3 bases short, with 10 bases between. CDR3 length: 14 amino acids. The CDR3 DNA follows: TGTGCCAGCAGTTTAATGAACGGGGACTATGGCTACACCTTC. Translation: CASSLMNGDYGYTF.